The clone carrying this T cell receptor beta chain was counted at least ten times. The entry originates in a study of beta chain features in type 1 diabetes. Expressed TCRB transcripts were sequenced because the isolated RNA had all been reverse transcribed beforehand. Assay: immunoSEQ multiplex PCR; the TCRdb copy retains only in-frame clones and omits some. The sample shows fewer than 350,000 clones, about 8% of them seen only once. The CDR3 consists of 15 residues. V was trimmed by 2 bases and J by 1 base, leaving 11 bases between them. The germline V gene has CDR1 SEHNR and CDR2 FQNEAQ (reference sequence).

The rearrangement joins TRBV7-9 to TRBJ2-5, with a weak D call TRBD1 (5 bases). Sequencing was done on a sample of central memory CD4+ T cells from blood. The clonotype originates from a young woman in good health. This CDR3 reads CASSLIQGSQETQYF. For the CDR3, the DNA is TGTGCCAGCAGCTTAATCCAGGGCTCCCAAGAGACCCAGTACTTC. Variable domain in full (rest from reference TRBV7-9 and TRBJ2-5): DTGVSQNPRHKITKRGQNVTFRCDPISEHNRLYWYRQTLGQGPEFLTYFQNEAQLEKSRLLSDRFSAERPKGSFSTLEIQRTEQGDSAMYLCASSLIQGSQETQYFGPGTRLLVL.